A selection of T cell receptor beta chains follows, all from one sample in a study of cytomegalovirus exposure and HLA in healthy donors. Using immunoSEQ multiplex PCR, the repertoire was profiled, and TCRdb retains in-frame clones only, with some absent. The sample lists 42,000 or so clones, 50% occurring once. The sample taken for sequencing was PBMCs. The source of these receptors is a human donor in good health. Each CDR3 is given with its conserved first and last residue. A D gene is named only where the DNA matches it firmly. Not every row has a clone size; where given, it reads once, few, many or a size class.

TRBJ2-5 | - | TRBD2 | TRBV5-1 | CASSLVPGGEETQYF | TGCGCCAGCAGCTTGGTACCGGGGGGAGAAGAGACCCAGTACTTC
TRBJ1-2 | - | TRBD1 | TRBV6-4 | CASSDTDRAYGYTF | TGTGCCAGCAGTGACACGGACAGGGCCTATGGCTACACCTTC
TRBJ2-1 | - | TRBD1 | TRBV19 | CASRGQGRNYNEQFF | TGTGCCAGTAGGGGACAGGGTCGGAACTACAATGAGCAGTTCTTC
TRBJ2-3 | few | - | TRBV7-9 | CASSLVPPGGLDTQYF | TGTGCCAGCAGCTTGGTCCCCCCCGGAGGATTGGATACGCAGTATTTT
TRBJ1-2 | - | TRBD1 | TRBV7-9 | CASSLGQGFLGYTF | TGTGCCAGCAGCTTAGGACAGGGGTTCCTAGGCTACACCTTC
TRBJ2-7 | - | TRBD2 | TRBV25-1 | CASSEWGLAGVSSYEQYF | TGTGCCAGCAGTGAATGGGGACTAGCGGGAGTTTCTTCTTACGAGCAGTACTTC
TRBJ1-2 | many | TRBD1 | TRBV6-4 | CASSEREGTGGYTF | TGTGCCAGCAGTGAGAGGGAGGGGACAGGAGGCTACACCTTC
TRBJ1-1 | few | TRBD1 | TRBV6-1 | CASKQSGQSNTEAFF | TGTGCCAGCAAGCAGTCGGGACAGTCGAACACTGAAGCTTTCTTT
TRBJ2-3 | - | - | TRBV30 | CAWGLGTDTQYF | TGTGCCTGGGGACTCGGCACAGATACGCAGTATTTT
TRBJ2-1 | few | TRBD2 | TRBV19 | CASSNIAGGRNEQFF | TGTGCCAGTAGTAATATAGCGGGAGGGAGGAATGAGCAGTTCTTC
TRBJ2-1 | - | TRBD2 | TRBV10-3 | CATGTSDYNEQFF | TGTGCCACCGGGACTAGCGACTACAATGAGCAGTTCTTC
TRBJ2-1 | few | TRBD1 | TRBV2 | CASSVRQGDNEQFF | TGTGCCAGCAGTGTCCGACAGGGTGACAATGAGCAGTTCTTC
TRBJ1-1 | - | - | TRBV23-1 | CASTTGDTEAFF | TGCGCCAGCACCACGGGGGACACTGAAGCTTTCTTT
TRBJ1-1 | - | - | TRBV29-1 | CSVQGRLNTEAFF | TGCAGCGTTCAAGGGCGGCTAAACACTGAAGCTTTCTTT
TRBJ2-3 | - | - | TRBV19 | CASSRGTTSGTDTQYF | TGTGCCAGTAGTAGGGGCACTACTTCTGGCACAGATACGCAGTATTTT
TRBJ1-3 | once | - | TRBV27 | CASSLRGSGNTIYF | TGTGCCAGCAGTTTACGCGGCTCTGGAAACACCATATATTTT
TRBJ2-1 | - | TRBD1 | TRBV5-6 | CASSDEQGSHYNEQFF | TGTGCCAGCAGCGACGAACAGGGGTCCCATTACAATGAGCAGTTCTTC
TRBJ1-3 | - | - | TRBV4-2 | CASSQDGLSGGLYTIYF | TGTGCCAGCAGCCAAGATGGACTGTCCGGGGGGCTATACACCATATATTTT
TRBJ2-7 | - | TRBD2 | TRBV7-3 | CASSPQLGGTYEQYF | TGTGCCAGCAGCCCCCAGCTGGGAGGGACCTACGAGCAGTACTTC
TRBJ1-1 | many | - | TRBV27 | CASSLDSINTEAFF | TGTGCCAGCAGTTTGGACAGCATAAACACTGAAGCTTTCTTT